This T cell receptor beta chain was identified during a study of blood T cell repertoires in COVID-19. In the study overall: Sites across the United States, Italy and Spain contributed samples from acute and convalescent COVID-19.

Libraries were prepared by immunoSEQ multiplex PCR; TCRdb keeps only in-frame clonotypes and omits some of them. In the table there are 160,000 or so clones, more than 80% of which are singletons. The origin of this receptor is a woman between 55 and 75 years old with COVID-19, enrolled during active disease. Sequences were obtained from peripheral blood.

CDR3 DNA: TGTGCCAGCAGCTTTAGGGGAACTGAAGCTTTCTTT. Amino acid sequence: CASSFRGTEAFF. The J gene is TRBJ1-1, the V gene TRBV5-5, with D possibly TRBD1 on 5 matching bases. V lost 2 bases to trimming and J lost 5 bases, with 7 bases between them. Germline CDR1 SGHKS, CDR2 YYEKEE (reference sequence). This CDR3 contains 12 residues.